This T cell receptor beta chain was captured in a study of blood T cell repertoires in COVID-19. Study-wide background: Sites across the United States, Italy and Spain contributed samples from acute and convalescent COVID-19. The analysed material was cDNA or gDNA that came from T cells, B-cell-depleted T cells, or PBMCs.

Per the original data handling: Reference gene primer amplification gave estimated nucleated cell counts. Clones were sequenced by immunoSEQ multiplex PCR, and TCRdb holds only the in-frame ones, with some missing. V and J calls and clone size are those listed in that table; D and trimming were worked out from the DNA. The table records 210,000 or so clones, around 85% of them present only once. V was shortened by 2 bases and J by 1 base, with 20 bases between the two germline ends. Germline V gene sequence: CDR1 KGHDR, CDR2 SFDVKD. The CDR3 totals 19 residues. One Seattle source followed patients from active infection through their disease course.

The TCR originated in a man aged 50-59 years with COVID-19, enrolled during active disease. The V gene is TRBV24-1, the J gene TRBJ1-5; D gene ambiguous. The specimen was peripheral blood. CDR3 nucleotide sequence: TGTGCCACCAGTGATTCTCGTATGGAGGTCGGCCTGAGCAATCAGCCCCAGCATTTT. Its translation is CATSDSRMEVGLSNQPQHF.